This entry is about one T cell receptor (beta chain). The authors' processing: Reference gene primer amplification gave estimated nucleated cell counts. Produced via immunoSEQ multiplex PCR; TCRdb's table is partial and in-frame only. The V and J calls and the clone size are those of that table, but D and trimming were determined from the DNA. The sample includes roughly 100,000 clones, approximately 92% seen only once; the top ten take 1.5% to 2%. This specimen comes from a study of blood T cell repertoires in COVID-19. In the study overall: The United States, Italy and Spain supplied acute and convalescent COVID-19 samples.

Trimming left V 0 bases short and J 7 bases short, with 12 bases between. The CDR3 is made up of 14 amino acids. Germline-derived CDR1 and CDR2 are LNHDA and SQIVND (reference sequence). The specimen was peripheral blood. The TCR was taken from a woman aged 45-65 years with COVID-19, enrolled during active disease. The V call is TRBV19, the J call TRBJ1-2; a weak D match, TRBD1 (5 bases). This chain's CDR3 is CASSIDFRGRGYTF. CDR3 sequence (DNA): TGTGCCAGTAGTATAGATTTTAGGGGCCGTGGCTACACCTTC.